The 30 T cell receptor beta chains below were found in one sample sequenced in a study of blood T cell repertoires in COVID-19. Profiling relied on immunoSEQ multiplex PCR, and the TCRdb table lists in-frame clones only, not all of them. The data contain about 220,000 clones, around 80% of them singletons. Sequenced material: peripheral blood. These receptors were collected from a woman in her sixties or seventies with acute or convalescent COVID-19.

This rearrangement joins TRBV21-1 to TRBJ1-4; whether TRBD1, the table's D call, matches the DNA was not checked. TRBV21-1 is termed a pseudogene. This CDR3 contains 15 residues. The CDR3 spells CASSNGDRVEEKLFF. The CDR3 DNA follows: TGTGCCAGCAGCAATGGGGACAGGGTGGAAGAAAAACTGTTTTTT.

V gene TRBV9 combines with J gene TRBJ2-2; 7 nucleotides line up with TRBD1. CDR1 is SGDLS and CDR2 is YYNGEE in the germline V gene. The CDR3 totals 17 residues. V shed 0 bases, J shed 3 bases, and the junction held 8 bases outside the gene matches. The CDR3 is CASSVGILRGYTGELFF. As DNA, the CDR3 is TGTGCCAGCAGCGTAGGAATACTCAGGGGGTACACCGGGGAGCTGTTTTTT.

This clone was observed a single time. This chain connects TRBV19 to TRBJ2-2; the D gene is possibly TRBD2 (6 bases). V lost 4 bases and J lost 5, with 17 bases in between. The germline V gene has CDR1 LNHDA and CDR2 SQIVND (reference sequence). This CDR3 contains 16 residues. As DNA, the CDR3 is TGTGCCAGTAGTAAAAGGAGGGCAGCATCGACCGGGGAGCTGTTTTTT. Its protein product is CASSKRRAASTGELFF.

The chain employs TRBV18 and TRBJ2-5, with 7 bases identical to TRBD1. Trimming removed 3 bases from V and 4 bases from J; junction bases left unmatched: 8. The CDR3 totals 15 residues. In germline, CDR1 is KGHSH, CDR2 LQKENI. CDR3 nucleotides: TGTGCCAGCTCACCCGCAGGGGGTAACGGAGAGACCCAGTACTTC. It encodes CASSPAGGNGETQYF.

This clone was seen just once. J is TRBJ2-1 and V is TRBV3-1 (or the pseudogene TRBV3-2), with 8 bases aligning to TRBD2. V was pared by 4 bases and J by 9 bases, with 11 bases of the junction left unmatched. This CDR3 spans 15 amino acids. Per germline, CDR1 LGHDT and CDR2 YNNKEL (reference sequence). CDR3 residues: CASSLSGGAKSEQFF. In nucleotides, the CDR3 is TGTGCCAGCAGCCTCTCGGGGGGGGCGAAGAGTGAGCAGTTCTTC.

As DNA, the CDR3 is TGCGCCAGCAGCACCCGCACCGGAAGACAGGGGGCGCAGGAAAAACTGTTTTTT. Encoded protein: CASSTRTGRQGAQEKLFF. The rearrangement uses TRBV5-1 and TRBJ1-4; 10 nucleotides line up with TRBD1. The V gene end was trimmed by 4 bases and the J gene end by 8 bases; junction bases not matched to a gene: 17. The germline V gene has CDR1 SGHRS and CDR2 YFSETQ. The CDR3 totals 18 residues.

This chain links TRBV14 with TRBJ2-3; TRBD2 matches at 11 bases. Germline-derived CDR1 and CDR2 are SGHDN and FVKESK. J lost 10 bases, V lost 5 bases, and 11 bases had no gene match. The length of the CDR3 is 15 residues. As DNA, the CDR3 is TGTGCCAGCAGCACCCAGACTAGCGGGGCAGGTGCGCAGTATTTT. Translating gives CASSTQTSGAGAQYF.

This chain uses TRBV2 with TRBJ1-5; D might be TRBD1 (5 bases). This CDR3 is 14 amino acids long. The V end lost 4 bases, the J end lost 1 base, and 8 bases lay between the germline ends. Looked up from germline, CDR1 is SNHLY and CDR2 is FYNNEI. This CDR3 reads CASSGTSSNQPQHF. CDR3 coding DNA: TGTGCCAGCAGTGGGACATCAAGCAATCAGCCCCAGCATTTT.

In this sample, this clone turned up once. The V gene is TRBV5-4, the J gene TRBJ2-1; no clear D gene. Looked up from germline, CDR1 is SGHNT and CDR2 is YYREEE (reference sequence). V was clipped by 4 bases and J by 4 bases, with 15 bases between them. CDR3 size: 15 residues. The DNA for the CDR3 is TGTGCCAGCAGCCCCAACCCCGCGATTTACAATGAGCAGTTCTTC. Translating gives CASSPNPAIYNEQFF.

The CDR3 DNA is TGTGCCAGTAGCATCAAGAGGGGGTCCCAGGGCTACACAGATACGCAGTATTTT. Encoded protein: CASSIKRGSQGYTDTQYF. This chain uses TRBV19 with TRBJ2-3; a weak D match, TRBD1 (6 bases). The germline V and J ends were trimmed by 6 bases and 2 bases, with 24 bases remaining between them. CDR1 is LNHDA and CDR2 is SQIVND in the germline V gene (reference sequence). CDR3 size: 18 residues.

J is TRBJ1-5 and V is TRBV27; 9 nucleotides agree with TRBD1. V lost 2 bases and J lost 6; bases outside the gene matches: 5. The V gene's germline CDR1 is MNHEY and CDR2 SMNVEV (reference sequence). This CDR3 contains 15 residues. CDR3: CASSLGGTGLQPQHF. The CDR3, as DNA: TGTGCCAGCAGTTTAGGAGGGACAGGGCTTCAGCCCCAGCATTTT.

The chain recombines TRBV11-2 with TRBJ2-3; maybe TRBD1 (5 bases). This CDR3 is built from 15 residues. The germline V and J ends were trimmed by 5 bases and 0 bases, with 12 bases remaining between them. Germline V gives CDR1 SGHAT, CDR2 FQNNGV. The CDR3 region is CASSKDGHSTDTQYF. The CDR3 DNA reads TGTGCCAGCAGCAAGGACGGACATAGCACAGATACGCAGTATTTT.

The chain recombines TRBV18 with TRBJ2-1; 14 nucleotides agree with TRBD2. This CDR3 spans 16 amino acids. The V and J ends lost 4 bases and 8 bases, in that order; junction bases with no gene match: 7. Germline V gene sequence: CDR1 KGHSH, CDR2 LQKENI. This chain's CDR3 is CASSRGLAGGSDEQFF. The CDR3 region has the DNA TGTGCCAGCTCACGCGGACTAGCGGGGGGTAGTGATGAGCAGTTCTTC.

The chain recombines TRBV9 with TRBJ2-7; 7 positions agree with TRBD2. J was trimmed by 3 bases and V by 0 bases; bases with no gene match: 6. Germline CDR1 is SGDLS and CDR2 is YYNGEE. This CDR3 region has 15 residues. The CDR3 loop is CASSVAPGEGYEQYF. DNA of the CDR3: TGTGCCAGCAGCGTAGCCCCCGGGGAGGGCTACGAGCAGTACTTC.

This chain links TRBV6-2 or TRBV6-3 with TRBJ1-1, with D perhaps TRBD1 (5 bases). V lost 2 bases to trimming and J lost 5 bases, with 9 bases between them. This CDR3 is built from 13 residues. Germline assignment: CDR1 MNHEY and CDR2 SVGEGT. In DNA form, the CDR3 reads TGTGCCAGCAGTTACCTCGGGGGTACTGAAGCTTTCTTT. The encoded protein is CASSYLGGTEAFF.

As DNA, the CDR3 is TGTGCCAGCAGCGCTGGACTAGCCCACACAGATACGCAGTATTTT. It encodes CASSAGLAHTDTQYF. The V gene is TRBV9, the J gene TRBJ2-3; TRBD2 matches 8 bases. The CDR3 loop spans 15 amino acids. Unmatched junction bases numbered 5, after V lost 3 bases and J lost 2 bases. Germline CDR1 SGDLS, CDR2 YYNGEE.

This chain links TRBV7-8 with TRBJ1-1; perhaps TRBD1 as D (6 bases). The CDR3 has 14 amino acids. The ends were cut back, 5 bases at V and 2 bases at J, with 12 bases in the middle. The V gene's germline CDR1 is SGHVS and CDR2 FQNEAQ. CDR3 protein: CASSRQERNTEAFF. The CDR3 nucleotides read TGTGCCAGCAGCAGACAGGAGCGCAACACTGAAGCTTTCTTT.

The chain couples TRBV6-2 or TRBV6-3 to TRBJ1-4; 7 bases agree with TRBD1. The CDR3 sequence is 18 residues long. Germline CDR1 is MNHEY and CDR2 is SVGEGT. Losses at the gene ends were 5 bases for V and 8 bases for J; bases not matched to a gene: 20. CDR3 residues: CASSTTTGNPLYREKLFF. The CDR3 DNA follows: TGTGCCAGCAGTACCACGACAGGGAACCCTCTTTACCGGGAAAAACTGTTTTTT.

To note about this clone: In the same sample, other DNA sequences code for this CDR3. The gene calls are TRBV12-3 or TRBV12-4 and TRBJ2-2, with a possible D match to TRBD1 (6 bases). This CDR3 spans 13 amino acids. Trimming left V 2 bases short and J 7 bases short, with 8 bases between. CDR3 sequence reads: CASSLRGSGELFF. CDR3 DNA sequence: TGTGCCAGCAGTTTAAGGGGGAGCGGGGAGCTGTTTTTT.

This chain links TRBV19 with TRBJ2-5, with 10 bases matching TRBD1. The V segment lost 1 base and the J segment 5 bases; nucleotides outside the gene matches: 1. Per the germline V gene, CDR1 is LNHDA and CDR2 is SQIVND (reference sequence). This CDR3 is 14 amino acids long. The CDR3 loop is CASSIGQGAETQYF. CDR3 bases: TGTGCCAGTAGTATAGGACAGGGGGCCGAGACCCAGTACTTC.

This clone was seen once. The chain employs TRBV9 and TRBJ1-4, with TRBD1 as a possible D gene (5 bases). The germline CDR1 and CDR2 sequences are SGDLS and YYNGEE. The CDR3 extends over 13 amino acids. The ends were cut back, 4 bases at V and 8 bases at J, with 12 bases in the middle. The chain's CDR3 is CASSPRWGEKLFF. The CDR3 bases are TGTGCCAGCAGCCCCCGTTGGGGCGAAAAACTGTTTTTT.

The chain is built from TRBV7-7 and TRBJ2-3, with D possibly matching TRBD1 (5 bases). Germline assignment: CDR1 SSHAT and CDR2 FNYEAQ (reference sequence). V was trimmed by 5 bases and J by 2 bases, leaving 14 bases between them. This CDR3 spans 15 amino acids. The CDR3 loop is CASSPGITTTDTQYF. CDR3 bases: TGTGCCAGCAGCCCAGGGATTACAACCACAGATACGCAGTATTTT.

The CDR3 coding sequence is TGCGCCAGCAGCGGGGCAGGGGGAGAGACCCAGTACTTC. Encoded protein: CASSGAGGETQYF. This sequence joins TRBV5-1 and TRBJ2-5; 7 positions agree with TRBD1. Trimming at V came to 4 bases and at J to 4 bases, leaving 4 bases not matched to a gene. The germline CDR1 and CDR2 sequences are SGHRS and YFSETQ. The CDR3 spans 13 residues.

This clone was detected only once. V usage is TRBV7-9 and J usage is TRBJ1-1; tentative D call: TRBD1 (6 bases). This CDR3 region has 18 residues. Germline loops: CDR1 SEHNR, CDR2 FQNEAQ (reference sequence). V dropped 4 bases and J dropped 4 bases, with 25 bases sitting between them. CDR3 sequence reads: CASSSNREGGAAGTEAFF. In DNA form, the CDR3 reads TGTGCCAGCAGCTCAAATCGGGAAGGGGGGGCGGCAGGCACTGAAGCTTTCTTT.

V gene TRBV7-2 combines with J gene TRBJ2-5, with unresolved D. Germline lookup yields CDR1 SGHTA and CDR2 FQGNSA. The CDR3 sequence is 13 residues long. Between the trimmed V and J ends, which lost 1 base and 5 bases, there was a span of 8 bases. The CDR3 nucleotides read TGTGCCAGCAGCTTAGAGACGAGGGAGACCCAGTACTTC. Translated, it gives CASSLETRETQYF. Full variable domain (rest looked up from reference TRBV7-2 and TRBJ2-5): GAGVSQSPSNKVTEKGKDVELRCDPISGHTALYWYRQSLGQGLEFLIYFQGNSAPDKSGLPSDRFSAERTGGSVSTLTIQRTQQEDSAVYLCASSLETRETQYFGPGTRLLVL.

The CDR3 DNA is TGTGCCAGCAGTTTGCCAGGGGGTCGGGACACTGAAGCTTTCTTT. Translated, it gives CASSLPGGRDTEAFF. The V and J genes are TRBV28 and TRBJ1-1, with TRBD1 matching 7 bases. Germline-derived CDR1 and CDR2 are MDHEN and SYDVKM. Germline trimming cut 3 bases from V and 3 bases from J; bases unmatched to any gene: 7. The CDR3 length is 15 residues.

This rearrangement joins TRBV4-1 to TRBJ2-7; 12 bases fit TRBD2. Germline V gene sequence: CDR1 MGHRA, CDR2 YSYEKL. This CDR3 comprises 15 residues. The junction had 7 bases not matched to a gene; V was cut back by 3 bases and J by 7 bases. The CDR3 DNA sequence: TGCGCCAGCAGCCACGGACTAGCGGGGAGGGGGGAGCAGTACTTC. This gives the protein CASSHGLAGRGEQYF.

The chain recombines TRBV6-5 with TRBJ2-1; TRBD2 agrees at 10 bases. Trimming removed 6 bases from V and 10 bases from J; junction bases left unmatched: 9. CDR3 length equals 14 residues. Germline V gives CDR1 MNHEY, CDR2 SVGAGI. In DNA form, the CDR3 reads TGTGCCAGCAGGCCGGGACTAGCGATAGGGGAGCAGTTCTTC. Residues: CASRPGLAIGEQFF.

In nucleotides, the CDR3 is TGTGCCTCTCCGACAGGGGCAGGATATGGCTACACCTTC. It yields the protein CASPTGAGYGYTF. The chain combines TRBV30 with TRBJ1-2, with 8 bases lining up with TRBD1. Unmatched junction bases numbered 9, after V lost 7 bases and J lost 5 bases. This CDR3 is 13 amino acids long. CDR1 is GTSNPN, CDR2 SVGIG, per germline (reference sequence).

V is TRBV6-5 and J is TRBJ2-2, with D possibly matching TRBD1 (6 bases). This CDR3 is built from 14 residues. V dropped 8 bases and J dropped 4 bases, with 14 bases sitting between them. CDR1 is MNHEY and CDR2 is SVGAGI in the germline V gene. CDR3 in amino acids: CASLGVGGTGELFF. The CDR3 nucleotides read TGTGCCAGCCTCGGGGTAGGGGGCACCGGGGAGCTGTTTTTT.